The clone carrying this T cell receptor (beta chain) has only a few counts. The antigen remains unidentified. The study reverse transcribed the entire isolated RNA, so it sequenced expressed TCRB transcripts. Clones were sequenced by immunoSEQ multiplex PCR, and TCRdb holds only the in-frame ones, with some missing. The profile covers about 900,000 clones, with roughly 15% appearing a single time and around 0.02% taken by the ten largest. Heparinised blood was drawn once per donor, averaging roughly 120 mL. This sample was included in a study of beta chain features in type 1 diabetes. Overall study: Age, gender and cell yields were similar between patients and healthy donors. Study findings and constraints: Within each of all four CD4+ subsets, Type 1 diabetes patients had TCRB CDR3s that were moderately but significantly shorter. The naive, central memory and Treg TCRB repertoires of patients appeared to be more similar to one another than those of healthy donors.

The CDR3 loop spans 13 amino acids. CDR1 and CDR2 (germline): SGDLS, YYNGEE. V was cut by 3 bases and J by 2 bases, with 7 bases left in between. The genes are TRBV9 and TRBJ2-3; no clear D gene. The TCR was taken from a young woman in good health. Sequencing was performed on naive CD4+ T cells from blood. The CDR3 nucleotides read TGTGCCAGCAGCGCCCAGCCCACAGATACGCAGTATTTT. Its translation is CASSAQPTDTQYF.